This TCR beta chain was identified during a study of PD-L1 blockade in urothelial cancer. About the study: The year 2014 saw patients start atezolizumab, 1,200 mg intravenously every 3 weeks. Analyzed time points were 3 weeks (second dose) and 6 weeks after therapy began.

The V end was cut by 9 bases, the J end by 1 base, with 12 bases between. The germline V gene encodes CDR1 MNHNS and CDR2 SASEGT. The CDR3 contains 13 residues. Disease in patients was locally advanced or metastatic urothelial carcinoma. Clones were read by immunoSEQ multiplex PCR, and TCRdb kept only the in-frame ones, dropping some. Of some 54,000 clones detected, approximately 87% appear once; the ten largest clones hold roughly 5%. The table lists this clone with many counts. The receptor comes from a man in his forties or fifties with urothelial cancer. The sample here was PBMCs, taken around atezolizumab (anti-PD-L1) treatment. This chain joins TRBV6-1 and TRBJ1-1; D uncertain. The CDR3 loop is CASARAGNTEAFF. The CDR3 coding sequence is TGTGCCAGTGCCCGCGCAGGGAACACTGAAGCTTTCTTT.